The present entry profiles one T cell receptor (beta chain) with its context. The antigen remains undetermined. This specimen comes from a study of T cell responses to AZD1222 COVID-19 vaccine. Overall study results and limits: Variant regions that are unmutated are reportedly the target of nearly half of spike-specific TCRs. Clonal diversity was possibly underestimated, and white British individuals and females predominated among donors.

The CDR3 loop spans 14 amino acids. V gave up 0 bases and J gave up 7 bases, with 9 bases separating them. CDR1 is LGHNA and CDR2 is YNFKEQ in the germline V gene. Here immunoSEQ multiplex PCR was the method, and the copy in TCRdb shows in-frame clones only, minus some. The sample records more than 95,000 clones, 80% to 95% being singletons. The TCR was taken from an adult in good health. This rearrangement joins TRBV4-2 to TRBJ1-4, with a tentative D call TRBD1 (5 bases). Sample: peripheral blood, taken on day 0 of AZD1222 vaccination. The CDR3 sequence: CASSQDIGAEKLFF. CDR3 sequence (DNA): TGTGCCAGCAGCCAAGATATAGGGGCTGAAAAACTGTTTTTT.